This T cell receptor (beta chain) was captured in a study of blood T cell repertoires in COVID-19. The CDR3 sequence is 12 residues long. CDR1 SEHNR and CDR2 FQNEAQ come from the germline V gene (reference sequence). V shed 2 bases and J shed 8 bases, with 9 bases lying between them. This study enrolled people aged 18 to 89 from 20 to 25 US geographic areas. Cohorts were assigned according to the clinical history that participants reported. Libraries were prepared by immunoSEQ multiplex PCR; TCRdb keeps only in-frame clonotypes and omits some of them. This sample has around 250,000 clones; 65% to 90% occur once, and the top ten carry 15%.

The sequencing input was PBMCs or T cells enriched from blood (not recorded which). This TCR was sampled from a man in his late teens or twenties who had recovered from COVID-19. The chain employs TRBV7-9 and TRBJ1-1; tentatively, D is TRBD1 (5 bases). CDR3 coding DNA: TGTGCCAGCAGCTTACAGGGAGGGGAAGCTTTCTTT. Amino acid sequence: CASSLQGGEAFF.